This T cell receptor (beta chain) was identified during a study of OX40 agonist ivuxolimab in advanced cancers. About the research overall: All patients had ivuxolimab intravenously every 2 weeks at 0.01 to 10 mg/kg.

Germline CDR1 reads MNHNY; CDR2 reads SVGAGI (reference sequence). After removal of 4 bases from V and 5 bases from J, the junction contained 0 bases not matched to a gene. This CDR3 has 14 residues. Whole-study results and caveats: No determination was made of the antigen specificity of the expanded peripheral T cells. Clonal expansion by week 6 occurred in CD4+ and CD8+ blood T cells (at 0.1 to 3.0 mg/kg).

Method: immunoSEQ multiplex PCR; TCRdb's copy keeps in-frame clones and lacks some. The table shows tens of thousands of clones, with about 80% occurring only once. Turning to this clone: Its antigen is not identified.

The TCR originated in an adult with an advanced solid tumor such as melanoma, head and neck, liver or kidney cancer. This chain connects TRBV6-6 to TRBJ2-1, with TRBD2 matching 12 bases. Sequencing was performed on CD4+ or CD8+ T cells sorted from blood, taken in a trial of the OX40 agonist ivuxolimab. For the CDR3, the DNA is TGTGCCAGCAGTTCTAGCGGGGGGGACAATGAGCAGTTCTTC. Protein sequence: CASSSSGGDNEQFF.